This section outlines one TCR beta chain sequence together with its context. Its cognate antigen is unknown. One end of the junction varies from germline; a read error may be responsible. The entry originates in a study of shared clonotypes between healthy human individuals. Background on the study: Every donor yielded three CD4 naive, three CD4 memory, two CD8 naive and one CD8 memory plate. Notes on the study in general: Some clonotypes were shared by all four sorted-subset donors, while others were not shared. The non-shared ones had lower generation probabilities than the shared ones. Shared across several donors were about 4.8% of the naive CD4 clonotypes.

Libraries were prepared by immunoSEQ multiplex PCR; TCRdb keeps only in-frame clonotypes and omits some of them. The table lists under 1 million clones, nearly 95% of them singletons, with less than 25% in the top ten. CDR1 and CDR2 from the germline V gene are SSHAT and FNYEAQ (reference sequence). CDR3 length: 13 residues. CD45RO-negative, CCR7-positively selected cells formed the naive CD8 fraction, excluding terminally differentiated effector memory CD45RA+ cells. This clonotype was sampled from a man aged 25-40 years in good health. The sequenced sample was naive CD8+ T cells sorted from blood. The V and J genes are TRBV7-7 and TRBJ1-1; D gene uncertain. CDR3 nucleotides: TGTGCTAGCAGCTCTGACATGAACACTGAAGCTTTCTTT. Translation gives CASSSDMNTEAFF. Full variable domain (missing parts from reference TRBV7-7 and TRBJ1-1): GAGVSQSPRYKVTKRGQDVTLRCDPISSHATLYWYQQALGQGPEFLTYFNYEAQPDKSGLPSDRFSAERPEGSISTLTIQRTEQRDSAMYRCASSSDMNTEAFFGQGTRLTVV.